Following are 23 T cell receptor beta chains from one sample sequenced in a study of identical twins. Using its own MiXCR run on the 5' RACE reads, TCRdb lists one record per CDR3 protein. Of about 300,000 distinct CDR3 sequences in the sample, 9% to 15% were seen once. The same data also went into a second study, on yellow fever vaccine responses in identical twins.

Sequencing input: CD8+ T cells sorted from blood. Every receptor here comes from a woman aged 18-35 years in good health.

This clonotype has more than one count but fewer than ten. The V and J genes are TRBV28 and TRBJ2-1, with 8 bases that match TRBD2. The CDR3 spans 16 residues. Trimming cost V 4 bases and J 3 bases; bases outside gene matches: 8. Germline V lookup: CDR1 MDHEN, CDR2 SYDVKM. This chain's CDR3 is CASSSQRGRSYNEQFF. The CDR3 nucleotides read TGTGCCAGCAGTTCCCAGCGGGGGAGAAGCTACAATGAGCAGTTCTTC.

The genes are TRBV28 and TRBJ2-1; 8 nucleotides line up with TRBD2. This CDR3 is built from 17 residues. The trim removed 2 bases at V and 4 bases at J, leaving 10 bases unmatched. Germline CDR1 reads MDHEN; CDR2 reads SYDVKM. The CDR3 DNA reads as TGTGCCAGCAGTTTACCGGTAGCGGGATTCCAATACAATGAGCAGTTCTTC. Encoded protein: CASSLPVAGFQYNEQFF.

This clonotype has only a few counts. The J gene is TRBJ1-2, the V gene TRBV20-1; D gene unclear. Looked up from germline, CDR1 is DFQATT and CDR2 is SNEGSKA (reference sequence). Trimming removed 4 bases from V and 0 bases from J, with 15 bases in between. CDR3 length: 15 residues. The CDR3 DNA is TGCAGTGCTATCGCAAAAGAAATTTCTAACTATGGCTACACCTTC. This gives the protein CSAIAKEISNYGYTF.

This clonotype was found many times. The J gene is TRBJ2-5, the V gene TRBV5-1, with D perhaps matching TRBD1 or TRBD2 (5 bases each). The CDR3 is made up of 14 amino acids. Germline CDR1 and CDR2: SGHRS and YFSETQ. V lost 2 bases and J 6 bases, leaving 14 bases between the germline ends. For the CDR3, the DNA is TGCGCCAGCAGCTTATGGGGGTTTGAGCAGACCCAGTACTTC. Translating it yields CASSLWGFEQTQYF. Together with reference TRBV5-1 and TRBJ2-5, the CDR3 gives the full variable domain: KAGVTQTPRYLIKTRGQQVTLSCSPISGHRSVSWYQQTPGQGLQFLFEYFSETQRNKGNFPGRFSGRQFSNSRSEMNVSTLELGDSALYLCASSLWGFEQTQYFGPGTRLLVL.

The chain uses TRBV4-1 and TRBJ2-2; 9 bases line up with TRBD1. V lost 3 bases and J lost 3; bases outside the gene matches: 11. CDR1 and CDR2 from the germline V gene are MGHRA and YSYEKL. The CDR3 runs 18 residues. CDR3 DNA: TGCGCCAGCAGCCACCCGGGGACAGGGTATCCTGACACCGGGGAGCTGTTTTTT. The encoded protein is CASSHPGTGYPDTGELFF.

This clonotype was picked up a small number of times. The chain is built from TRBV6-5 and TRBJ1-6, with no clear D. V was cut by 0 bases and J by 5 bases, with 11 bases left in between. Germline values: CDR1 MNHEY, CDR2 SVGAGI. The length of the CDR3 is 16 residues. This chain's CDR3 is CASSYSIRGDNSPLHF. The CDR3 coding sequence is TGTGCCAGCAGTTACTCGATTCGGGGAGATAATTCACCCCTCCACTTT.

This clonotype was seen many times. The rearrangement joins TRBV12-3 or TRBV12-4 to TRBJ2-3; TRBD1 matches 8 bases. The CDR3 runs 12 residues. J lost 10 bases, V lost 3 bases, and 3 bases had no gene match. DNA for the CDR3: TGTGCCAGCAGTTTGGGACAGGTCGCGCAGTATTTT. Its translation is CASSLGQVAQYF.

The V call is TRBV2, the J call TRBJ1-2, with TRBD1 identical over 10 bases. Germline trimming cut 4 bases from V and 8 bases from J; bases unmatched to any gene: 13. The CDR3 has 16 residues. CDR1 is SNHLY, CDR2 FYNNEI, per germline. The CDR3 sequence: CASSAGQGRALEGYTF. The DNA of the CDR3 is TGTGCCAGCAGTGCGGGACAGGGGAGGGCCTTAGAGGGCTACACCTTC.

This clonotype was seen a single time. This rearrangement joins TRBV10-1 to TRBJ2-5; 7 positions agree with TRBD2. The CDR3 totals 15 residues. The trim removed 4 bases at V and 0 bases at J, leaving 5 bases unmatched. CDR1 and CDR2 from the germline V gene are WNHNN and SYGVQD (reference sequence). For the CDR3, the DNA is TGCGCCAGCAGTGCTAGCGGAGTGTACCAAGAGACCCAGTACTTC. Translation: CASSASGVYQETQYF.

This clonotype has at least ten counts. The CDR3: CASSQVLADNEQFF. CDR3 coding DNA: TGTGCCAGCAGCCAAGTACTAGCCGACAATGAGCAGTTCTTC. The chain recombines TRBV3-1 with TRBJ2-1; a weak D match, TRBD2 (6 bases). Germline V gene sequence: CDR1 LGHDT, CDR2 YNNKEL (reference sequence). This CDR3 has 14 residues. The V gene lost 1 base and the J gene lost 5 bases, with 9 bases spanning the gap.

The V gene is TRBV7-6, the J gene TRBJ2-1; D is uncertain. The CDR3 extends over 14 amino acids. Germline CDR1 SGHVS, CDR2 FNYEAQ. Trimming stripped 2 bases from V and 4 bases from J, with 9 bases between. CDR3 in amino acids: CASSLSPAYNEQFF. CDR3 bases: TGTGCCAGCAGCTTAAGTCCGGCGTACAATGAGCAGTTCTTC. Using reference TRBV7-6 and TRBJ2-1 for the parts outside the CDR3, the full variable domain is GAGVSQSPRYKVTKRGQDVALRCDPISGHVSLYWYRQALGQGPEFLTYFNYEAQQDKSGLPNDRFSAERPEGSISTLTIQRTEQRDSAMYRCASSLSPAYNEQFFGPGTRLTVL.

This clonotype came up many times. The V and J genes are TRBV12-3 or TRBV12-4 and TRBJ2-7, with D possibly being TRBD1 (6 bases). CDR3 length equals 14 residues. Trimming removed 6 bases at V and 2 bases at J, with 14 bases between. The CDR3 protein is CASSLQGVPYEQYF. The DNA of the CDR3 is TGTGCCAGCAGCCTACAGGGAGTACCCTACGAGCAGTACTTC.

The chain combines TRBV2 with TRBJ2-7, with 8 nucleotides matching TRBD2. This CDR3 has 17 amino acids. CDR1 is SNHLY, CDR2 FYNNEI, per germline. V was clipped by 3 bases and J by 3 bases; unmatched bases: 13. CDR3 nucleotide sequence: TGTGCCAGCAGTGAGCGAAGCGTAGCGGGATACTTCTACGAGCAGTACTTC. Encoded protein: CASSERSVAGYFYEQYF.

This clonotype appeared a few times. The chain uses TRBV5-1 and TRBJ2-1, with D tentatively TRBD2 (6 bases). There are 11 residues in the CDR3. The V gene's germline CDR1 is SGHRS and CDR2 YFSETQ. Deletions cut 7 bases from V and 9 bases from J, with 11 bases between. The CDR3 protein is CASALGGEQFF. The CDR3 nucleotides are TGCGCCAGCGCGCTGGGGGGTGAGCAGTTCTTC.

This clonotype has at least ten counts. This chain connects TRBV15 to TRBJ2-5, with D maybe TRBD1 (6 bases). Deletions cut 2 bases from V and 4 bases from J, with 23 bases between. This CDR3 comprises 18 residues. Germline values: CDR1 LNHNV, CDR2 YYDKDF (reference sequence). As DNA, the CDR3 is TGTGCCACCAGCAGATCCATCCGGGATCCAGGGGCTGGAGAGACCCAGTACTTC. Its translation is CATSRSIRDPGAGETQYF.

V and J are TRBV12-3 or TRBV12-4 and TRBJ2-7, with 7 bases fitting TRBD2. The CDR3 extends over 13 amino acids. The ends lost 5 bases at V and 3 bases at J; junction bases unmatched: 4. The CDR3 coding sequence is TGTGCCAGCAGTGGGGGGGGGGTCTACGAGCAGTACTTC. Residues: CASSGGGVYEQYF.

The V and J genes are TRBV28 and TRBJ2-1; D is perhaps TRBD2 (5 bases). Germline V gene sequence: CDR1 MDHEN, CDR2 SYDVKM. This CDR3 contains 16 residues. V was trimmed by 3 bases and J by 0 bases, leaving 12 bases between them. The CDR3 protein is CASSFPPGSSYNEQFF. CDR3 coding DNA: TGTGCCAGCAGTTTCCCCCCGGGGAGCTCCTACAATGAGCAGTTCTTC.

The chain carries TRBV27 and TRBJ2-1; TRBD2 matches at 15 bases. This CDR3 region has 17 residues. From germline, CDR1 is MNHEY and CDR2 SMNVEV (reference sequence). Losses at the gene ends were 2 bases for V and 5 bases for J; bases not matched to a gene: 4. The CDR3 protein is CASSLGTSGRRDNEQFF. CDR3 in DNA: TGTGCCAGCAGTTTAGGGACTAGCGGGAGGAGGGACAATGAGCAGTTCTTC.

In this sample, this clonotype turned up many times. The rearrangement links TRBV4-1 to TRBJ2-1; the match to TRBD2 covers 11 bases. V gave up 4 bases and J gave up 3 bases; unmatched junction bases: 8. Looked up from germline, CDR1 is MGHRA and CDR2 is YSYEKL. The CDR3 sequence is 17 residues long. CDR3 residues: CASSRGTSGGGYNEQFF. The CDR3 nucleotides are TGCGCCAGCAGCCGCGGGACTAGCGGAGGGGGCTACAATGAGCAGTTCTTC.

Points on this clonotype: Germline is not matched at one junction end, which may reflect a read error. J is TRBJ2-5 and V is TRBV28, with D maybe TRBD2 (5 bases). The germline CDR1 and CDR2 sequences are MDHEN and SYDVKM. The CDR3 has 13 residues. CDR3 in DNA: TGTGCCAGCAGTCTTAGCGCTGAAGAGGCCCAGTACTTC. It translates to CASSLSAEEAQYF. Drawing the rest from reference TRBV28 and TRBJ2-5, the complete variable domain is DVKVTQSSRYLVKRTGEKVFLECVQDMDHENMFWYRQDPGLGLRLIYFSYDVKMKEKGDIPEGYSVSREKKERFSLILESASTNQTSMYLCASSLSAEEAQYFGPGTRLLVL.

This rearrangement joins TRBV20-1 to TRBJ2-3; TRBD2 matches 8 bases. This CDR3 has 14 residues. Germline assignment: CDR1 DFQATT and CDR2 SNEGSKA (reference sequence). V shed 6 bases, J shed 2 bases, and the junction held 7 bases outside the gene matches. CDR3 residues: CSAISGSPTDTQYF. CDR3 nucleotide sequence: TGCAGTGCCATAAGCGGGAGTCCCACAGATACGCAGTATTTT.

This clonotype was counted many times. CDR3 bases: TGTGCCAGCAGTCCACCCGCCGGCACAGATACGCAGTATTTT. The encoded protein is CASSPPAGTDTQYF. V and J are TRBV28 and TRBJ2-3, with D unclear. This CDR3 comprises 14 residues. V lost 5 bases, J lost 1 base, and 10 bases lay in between. Germline values: CDR1 MDHEN, CDR2 SYDVKM.

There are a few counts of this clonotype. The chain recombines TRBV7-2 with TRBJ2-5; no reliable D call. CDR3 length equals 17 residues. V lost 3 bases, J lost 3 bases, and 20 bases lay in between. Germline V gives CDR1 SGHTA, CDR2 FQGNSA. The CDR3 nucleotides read TGTGCCAGCAGCTTCTTCACAATGGTCGTCCCGGAAGAGACCCAGTACTTC. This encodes CASSFFTMVVPEETQYF.